The sequence of this TCR beta chain was determined in a study of T cells in Graves' hyperthyroidism and ophthalmopathy (dated by TCRdb to about 2019). Describing the broader study: Peripheral blood was collected at initial diagnosis, before any treatment. Prospective prediction of ophthalmopathy was tested in an independent validation cohort consisting of 18 hyperthyroidism patients and more than 15 patients who later progressed to ophthalmopathy. A discovery cohort of approximately 97 patients, roughly 40 with Graves' ophthalmopathy and 57 with stable Graves' hyperthyroidism, was used to find distinguishing TCR V-J signatures. Once sampling was done, hyperthyroidism patients were given methimazole at a starting dose of 30 mg daily, whereas ophthalmopathy patients were given high-dose intravenous methylprednisolone. TCR Vbeta CDR3 sequencing of 120 to 150 peripheral blood samples (more than 40 ophthalmopathy, about 80 hyperthyroidism and roughly 17 progressor patients) is reported in the paper. Thyroid tissue and blood T-cell repertoires from about six Graves' hyperthyroidism patients were also compared in the study. The 100 discovery patients were randomly divided into training and test sets at a 7:3 ratio.

For CDR1 and CDR2, the germline V gene lists MDHEN and SYDVKM. Spanning cysteine to phenylalanine, the CDR3 consists of 15 amino acids. Only CDR3 DNA is held: 45 bases, read in frame from base 1. V has 7 bases trimmed and J has 5 bases trimmed; junction bases matching no gene number 11. This clonotype occurred many times. This receptor's antigen is unknown. Nothing much larger sits one base from this clone, and base qualities are not available. What the research found in general, with its limitations: In validation, the model predicted progression to ophthalmopathy with around 71% sensitivity and around 72% specificity, a median of about 6.7 months before onset. Sample size was not statistically predetermined, and blinding of investigators to group allocation was not performed. Most expanded thyroid clonotypes (frequency above 0.001) were also detected in blood, a finding suggesting that blood repertoires may reflect thyroid immune responses. A 13 V-J signature model separated ophthalmopathy from stable hyperthyroidism, with just over 85% sensitivity and about 81% specificity in cross-validation and 80%/75% in testing.

The TCR beta CDR3 regions were amplified from the RNA transcripts. For the first round of RT-PCR on the TCR CDR3, the HTBI primer set was used together with the Qiagen OneStep RT-PCR kit. A second multiplex PCR round built the libraries, followed by size selection and purification. The libraries were sequenced on an Illumina HiSeq2000 using paired-end 100 bp reads. As for the authors' bioinformatics: SOAPnuke was used to process the raw data, with reads discarded if the reads contained adapters or uncalled bases, had a mean Phred below 15, or lacked an exact constant-primer or identifier match. COPE v1.2.5 was used to merge the high-quality paired reads, and each unique nucleotide sequence was defined as a clonotype. MiTCR v1.1 was used to align clonotypes to the IMGT TRBV, TRBD and TRBJ reference segments. Only V-J combinations with frequency above 0.0001, covering about 99% of repertoires, were analysed. The TCS score was defined as the ratio of F50 (clonal expansion) to E x V (chaos), calculated using BLOSUM62-based TCRdist between CDR3 peptides within each V-J. Welch's t-statistics and random forest reduced some 510 V-J features to roughly 13, which were used in a naive Bayes classifier (R e1071). The Morisita-Horn index was used to measure how similar the thyroid and blood repertoires were. TCRdb reanalyzed the raw reads on its own, using fastp at Q25 for trimming and MiXCR for clone calling, and kept in-frame beta chains. Every entry covers one CDR3 protein and lists the most common genes and DNA from its rows. TCRdb, rather than the study authors, made the V and J calls. The sample includes approximately 610,000 distinct CDR3 sequences, with approximately 14% observed a single time. Roughly 4.3% of the sample lies in the top ten.

Ophthalmopathy patients had moderately to severely active disease, Clinical Activity Score of at least 3, NOSPECS grade of at least 4, and duration under 3 months. Any patient with an uncontrolled infection, another autoimmune disease, pregnancy or lactation was excluded. Diagnoses were established on the basis of clinical symptoms, serum thyroxine and TRAb, thyroid ultrasound, and orbital computed tomography. PBMCs were separated from under 11 ml of fresh peripheral blood using Ficoll-Paque density gradient centrifugation. Total RNA was extracted with Trizol reagent, and quality was checked on an Agilent 2100 Bioanalyzer.

The receptor was isolated from a woman aged 35 to 49 with Graves' ophthalmopathy. The sequencing input was blood. Recombination joined TRBV28 with TRBJ1-1; the junction holds 9 bases that match TRBD1. The DNA sequence is TGTGCCAGCACCTCCGGACAGGGGCTTCTTACTGAAGCTTTCTTT. Its protein product is CASTSGQGLLTEAFF.